A selection of T cell receptor beta chains follows, all from one sample in a study of T cell responses to AZD1222 COVID-19 vaccine. Sequencing was performed with immunoSEQ multiplex PCR; in TCRdb, only in-frame clones are kept and a portion is missing. The table records about 120,000 clones, about 85% of them present only once. Sequenced here: peripheral blood, sampled 28 days after the second AZD1222 dose. Every receptor here comes from an adult who received the AZD1222 COVID-19 vaccine. Each CDR3 is given with its conserved first and last residue. D genes are given only for firm matches. Clone size, where shown, is once, few, many, or a class for clones that have expanded.

TRBV9	-	TRBJ1-4	-	CASSDRPGRILFF	TGTGCCAGCAGCGACCGCCCAGGGCGTATACTGTTTTTT
TRBV6-4	-	TRBJ2-3	TRBD2	CASSDSAGGPQDTQYF	TGTGCCAGCAGTGACTCGGCGGGAGGGCCGCAAGATACGCAGTATTTT
TRBV5-1	-	TRBJ1-2	-	CASRSDPNYGYTF	TGCGCCAGCAGATCCGACCCAAACTATGGCTACACCTTC
TRBV12-3/TRBV12-4	-	TRBJ1-5	-	CASAVLLNQPQHF	TGTGCCAGCGCCGTCCTCCTTAATCAGCCCCAGCATTTT
TRBV5-6	-	TRBJ1-2	TRBD1	CASSSSRGPVGYTF	TGTGCCAGCAGCTCATCCAGGGGGCCCGTTGGCTACACCTTC
TRBV19	-	TRBJ2-2	-	CASSPHQLGELFF	TGTGCCAGTAGCCCTCATCAGCTCGGGGAGCTGTTTTTT
TRBV2	-	TRBJ2-3	-	CASSAWGGRTDTQYF	TGTGCCAGCAGTGCGTGGGGGGGCCGCACAGATACGCAGTATTTT
TRBV19	-	TRBJ2-5	-	CASSIGGGPRETQYF	TGTGCCAGTAGTATTGGGGGGGGGCCGAGAGAGACCCAGTACTTC
TRBV4-2	once	TRBJ2-5	-	CASSQDLREPRETQYF	TGTGCCAGCAGCCAAGATCTCCGGGAGCCGAGGGAGACCCAGTACTTC
TRBV13	-	TRBJ2-3	TRBD2	CASSLGGLRGTDTQYF	TGTGCCAGCAGCTTAGGGGGACTAAGAGGAACCGATACGCAGTATTTT
TRBV30	-	TRBJ1-6	-	CAWSITGITYNSPLHF	TGTGCCTGGAGTATTACAGGGATTACCTATAATTCACCCCTCCACTTT
TRBV11-3	few	TRBJ2-2	TRBD2	CASRPWGSGGVNTGELFF	TGTGCCAGCAGGCCCTGGGGTAGCGGGGGGGTGAACACCGGGGAGCTGTTTTTT
TRBV2	-	TRBJ1-2	-	CASSRDGPHGYTF	TGTGCCAGCAGTCGGGACGGCCCCCATGGCTACACCTTC
TRBV6-5	-	TRBJ2-7	TRBD1	CATRRDRSSYEQYF	TGTGCCACGAGAAGGGACAGGAGCTCCTACGAGCAGTACTTC
TRBV9	-	TRBJ2-3	TRBD2	CASSVVSGGLDTQYF	TGTGCCAGCAGCGTAGTAAGCGGGGGCCTAGATACGCAGTATTTT
TRBV10-1	-	TRBJ2-1	TRBD2	CASSDGSASGGPGSPYNEQFF	TGCGCCAGCAGTGATGGGTCGGCTAGCGGGGGGCCGGGTTCCCCCTACAATGAGCAGTTCTTC
TRBV5-4	-	TRBJ2-1	-	CASSQQGAYNEQFF	TGTGCCAGCAGCCAACAGGGAGCCTACAATGAGCAGTTCTTC
TRBV5-1	-	TRBJ2-5	-	CASTWGETQYF	TGCGCCAGCACCTGGGGGGAGACCCAGTACTTC
TRBV7-9	-	TRBJ1-2	TRBD1	CASNPGQGNYGYTF	TGTGCCAGCAACCCGGGACAGGGGAACTATGGCTACACCTTC
TRBV6-1	-	TRBJ1-4	-	CASSEDRGGWNEKLFF	TGTGCCAGCAGTGAAGATAGGGGGGGTTGGAATGAAAAACTGTTTTTT
TRBV6-2/TRBV6-3	-	TRBJ1-5	-	CASSPRGRENQPQHF	TGTGCCAGCAGTCCCCGGGGACGGGAAAATCAGCCCCAGCATTTT
TRBV6-4	-	TRBJ1-6	TRBD1	CASSDPPWGQDNSPLHF	TGTGCCAGCAGTGACCCCCCCTGGGGACAGGACAATTCACCCCTCCACTTT
TRBV19	-	TRBJ2-6	-	CASSIVRSSGANVLTF	TGTGCCAGTAGTATAGTACGGAGCTCTGGGGCCAACGTCCTGACTTTC
TRBV14	-	TRBJ2-1	-	CASSQGQRGYNEQFF	TGTGCCAGCAGCCAAGGCCAGCGTGGGTACAATGAGCAGTTCTTC
TRBV7-9	-	TRBJ1-1	-	CASSLSTGNTEAFF	TGTGCCAGCAGCCTATCCACAGGGAACACTGAAGCTTTCTTT
TRBV6-9	-	TRBJ1-5	-	CASSTGSNQPQHF	TGTGCCAGCAGTACAGGAAGCAATCAGCCCCAGCATTTT
TRBV19	-	TRBJ1-2	-	CASSKVGYGYTF	TGTGCCAGTAGTAAGGTGGGCTATGGCTACACCTTC
TRBV5-1	-	TRBJ2-5	-	CASGSGQGHQETQYF	TGCGCCAGCGGATCGGGGCAGGGCCACCAAGAGACCCAGTACTTC
TRBV28	-	TRBJ1-1	-	CASSPDWVVNTEAFF	TGTGCCAGCAGCCCTGATTGGGTGGTGAACACTGAAGCTTTCTTT
TRBV5-6	-	TRBJ2-7	TRBD2	CASTRYPTILAESDEQYF	TGTGCCAGCACGCGGTACCCCACCATACTAGCGGAGTCTGACGAGCAGTACTTC
TRBV20-1	-	TRBJ1-4	TRBD1	CSATGGKLFF	TGCAGTGCCACAGGGGGGAAACTGTTTTTT
TRBV15	-	TRBJ1-6	TRBD1	CATSRETGAINSPLHF	TGTGCCACCAGCAGAGAGACAGGGGCGATTAATTCACCCCTCCACTTT
TRBV4-3	once	TRBJ1-6	-	CASSQAFSSYNSPLHF	TGCGCCAGCAGCCAAGCATTCAGCTCCTATAATTCACCCCTCCACTTT
TRBV5-4	-	TRBJ1-1	TRBD1	CASSLAGTDEAFF	TGTGCCAGCAGCTTGGCCGGGACAGATGAAGCTTTCTTT